This T cell receptor beta chain comes out of a study of OX40 agonist ivuxolimab in advanced cancers. Across the study: Patients' therapy was ivuxolimab, an antibody that acts as an agonist of OX40 (CD134). Regarding the study as a whole: At 0.1 to 3.0 mg/kg, clonal expansion of CD4+ and CD8+ blood T cells had occurred by week 6. CD8+ T cells showed, on average, more clonal expansion than CD4+ cells. It was not determined which antigens were specifically recognized by the peripheral T cells that had undergone clonal expansion.

Profiling relied on immunoSEQ multiplex PCR, and the TCRdb table lists in-frame clones only, not all of them. The table records 49,000 or so clones, 84% of them present only once. The CDR3 has 15 amino acids. Trimming pared 7 bases from V and 2 bases from J, leaving 18 bases between. Germline V gene data show CDR1 as SGHTA and CDR2 as FQGNSA. Points on this clone: Its specificity is unknown.

Material: CD4+ or CD8+ T cells sorted from blood, obtained in a trial of the OX40 agonist ivuxolimab. The chain joins TRBV7-2 to TRBJ2-7; tentative D call: TRBD1 (6 bases). The TCR sequence derives from an adult with an advanced solid tumor such as melanoma, head and neck, liver or kidney cancer. The CDR3 DNA reads TGTGCCAGCAACGCACGCGACAGGCGAACCTACGAGCAGTACTTC. It is translated as CASNARDRRTYEQYF.